The source of this T cell receptor (beta chain) is a study of identical twins. Notes on the study in general: Weaker excess twin sharing was observed in beta out-of-frame sequences. Not following the same donors, the study drew its conclusions from cross-sectional statistical analysis.

TCRdb re-called the 5' RACE reads with MiXCR, one entry per CDR3 protein. The sample includes approximately 620,000 distinct CDR3 sequences, 8.5% to 9% of them seen just once. Trimming removed 3 bases from V and 0 bases from J, with 12 bases in between. The CDR3 totals 15 residues. Germline V gene sequence: CDR1 DFQATT, CDR2 SNEGSKA (reference sequence). This clonotype was recorded at least ten times. The target antigen is unknown. These sequences were also reported in another study, on yellow fever vaccine responses in identical twins.

The source material was PBMCs. V gene TRBV20-1 combines with J gene TRBJ2-1; D might be TRBD2 (6 bases). The receptor comes from a woman younger than 35 in good health. CDR3 sequence (DNA): TGCAGTGCTAGGACGGGACTTAGCTCCTACAATGAGCAGTTCTTC. This codes for CSARTGLSSYNEQFF.